Below are 21 T cell receptor beta chains sequenced from a single sample in a study of shared clonotypes between healthy human individuals. TCRdb keeps only in-frame clones here, not all; method: immunoSEQ multiplex PCR. The table records a few hundred thousand clones, around 80% of them present only once. Sequenced input: PBMCs. The receptor set was obtained from a woman aged 40 to 50 in good health. Some clones in this sample may be carry-over from other donors' samples.

The V and J genes are TRBV9 and TRBJ2-7; the match to TRBD2 covers 7 bases. CDR3 length: 16 amino acids. The germline V gene has CDR1 SGDLS and CDR2 YYNGEE. Germline trimming cut 0 bases from V and 2 bases from J; bases unmatched to any gene: 8. CDR3 loop: CASSVDGGTVAYEQYF. In DNA form, the CDR3 reads TGTGCCAGCAGCGTAGACGGGGGGACGGTTGCCTACGAGCAGTACTTC.

The chain joins TRBV6-1 to TRBJ2-5; TRBD2 matches at 8 bases. Germline values: CDR1 MNHNS, CDR2 SASEGT. The J segment lost 10 bases and the V segment lost 2 bases, leaving 6 bases of the junction unmatched. This CDR3 contains 13 residues. The CDR3 bases are TGTGCCAGCAGTGAATATGCCGGGGGGGGCCAGTACTTC. Encoded protein: CASSEYAGGGQYF.

This clone has only a few counts. The rearrangement joins TRBV18 to TRBJ2-5; TRBD2 aligns across 14 bases. The CDR3 loop spans 19 amino acids. The junction had 9 bases not matched to a gene; V was cut back by 3 bases and J by 0 bases. From germline, CDR1 is KGHSH and CDR2 LQKENI. The CDR3 DNA sequence: TGTGCCAGCTCACCCGGGACTAGCGGGAGATCTCCCCACCAAGAGACCCAGTACTTC. Encoded protein: CASSPGTSGRSPHQETQYF.

Note on this clone: The same CDR3 is also encoded by other DNA sequences in this sample. The V and J genes are TRBV4-1 and TRBJ2-7; D gene unclear. CDR1 is MGHRA, CDR2 YSYEKL, per germline. This CDR3 is built from 13 residues. The V gene lost 0 bases and the J gene lost 6 bases, with 9 bases spanning the gap. The CDR3 here is CASSQDLEREQYF. The CDR3 DNA reads TGCGCCAGCAGCCAAGATCTTGAGCGCGAGCAGTACTTC.

A few counts support this clone. Written as DNA, the CDR3 is TGTGCCAGCAGTTCGGGACAGGGTACTGAAAAACTGTTTTTT. Amino acids: CASSSGQGTEKLFF. The chain links TRBV28 to TRBJ1-4; 9 nucleotides agree with TRBD1. V dropped 4 bases and J dropped 7; count of bases not matched to a gene: 4. Germline V gene data show CDR1 as MDHEN and CDR2 as SYDVKM. The CDR3 runs 14 residues.

The chain links TRBV7-6 to TRBJ2-2; the D gene is possibly TRBD2 (5 bases). The germline V gene has CDR1 SGHVS and CDR2 FNYEAQ. Trimming took 1 base from V and 3 from J, leaving 12 bases between them. This CDR3 comprises 16 residues. The DNA of the CDR3 is TGTGCCAGCAGCTTAGGCGGCGGAGGCTACACCGGGGAGCTGTTTTTT. It yields the protein CASSLGGGGYTGELFF.

V usage is TRBV4-2 and J usage is TRBJ1-5; D not resolved. The CDR3 runs to 15 residues. V gave up 0 bases and J gave up 5 bases, with 11 bases separating them. The germline V gene encodes CDR1 LGHNA and CDR2 YNFKEQ. CDR3 loop: CASSQEPGSYQPQHF. CDR3 DNA: TGTGCCAGCAGCCAAGAACCGGGGTCCTATCAGCCCCAGCATTTT.

The rearrangement uses TRBV28 and TRBJ2-7; TRBD2 matches at 7 bases. This CDR3 is built from 15 residues. Losses at the gene ends were 7 bases for V and 3 bases for J; bases not matched to a gene: 12. CDR1 is MDHEN and CDR2 is SYDVKM in the germline V gene. The CDR3 DNA reads TGTGCCAGCAACCCTTCGGGGACTACCCTCTACGAGCAGTACTTC. This gives the protein CASNPSGTTLYEQYF. The variable domain in full, completed from reference TRBV28 and TRBJ2-7, reads DVKVTQSSRYLVKRTGEKVFLECVQDMDHENMFWYRQDPGLGLRLIYFSYDVKMKEKGDIPEGYSVSREKKERFSLILESASTNQTSMYLCASNPSGTTLYEQYFGPGTRLTVT.

The chain links TRBV6-1 to TRBJ2-1; 10 bases match TRBD2. This CDR3 contains 19 residues. The J segment lost 2 bases and the V segment lost 4 bases, leaving 14 bases of the junction unmatched. CDR1 MNHNS and CDR2 SASEGT come from the germline V gene. DNA of the CDR3: TGTGCCAGCAGTGGAACTCGGACTAGCGGAGCCGGCGCCTACAATGAGCAGTTCTTC. This encodes CASSGTRTSGAGAYNEQFF.

This clone has more than one count but fewer than ten. The chain carries TRBV30 and TRBJ2-3; TRBD1 matches 8 bases. Germline V gene sequence: CDR1 GTSNPN, CDR2 SVGIG (reference sequence). The CDR3 has 13 amino acids. V was clipped by 3 bases and J by 7 bases; unmatched bases: 6. In DNA, the CDR3 is TGTGCCTGGAGAGGACAGGGCTCATATACGCAGTATTTT. This gives the protein CAWRGQGSYTQYF.

J is TRBJ2-7 and V is TRBV6-1, with D perhaps matching TRBD2 (6 bases). The CDR3 totals 12 residues. V was trimmed by 8 bases and J by 4 bases, leaving 12 bases between them. Germline V gene lookup returns CDR1 MNHNS and CDR2 SASEGT. CDR3 in amino acids: CASRGSGYEQYF. Written as DNA, the CDR3 is TGTGCCAGCCGGGGGTCTGGATACGAGCAGTACTTC.

In this sample, this clone turned up once. This rearrangement joins TRBV7-9 to TRBJ1-5; unclear D gene. Trimming left V 1 base short and J 6 bases short, with 10 bases between. The germline V gene has CDR1 SEHNR and CDR2 FQNEAQ (reference sequence). The CDR3 length is 14 residues. CDR3 bases: TGTGCCAGCAGCTTAGGGGGTCTGGGTCAGCCCCAGCATTTT. It is translated as CASSLGGLGQPQHF.

The genes are TRBV2 and TRBJ2-7; tentatively, D is TRBD2 (6 bases). The germline V gene encodes CDR1 SNHLY and CDR2 FYNNEI. This CDR3 has 14 residues. The V gene lost 7 bases and the J gene lost 0 bases, with 13 bases spanning the gap. CDR3 sequence (DNA): TGTGCCAGCAACGGTCTAGCGTTCTCCTACGAGCAGTACTTC. Its translation is CASNGLAFSYEQYF.

The chain has TRBV27 and TRBJ2-7; 15 bases agree with TRBD2. The J segment lost 6 bases and the V segment lost 6 bases, leaving 6 bases of the junction unmatched. CDR1 and CDR2 from the germline V gene are MNHEY and SMNVEV (reference sequence). There are 15 residues in the CDR3. CDR3 loop: CASSAGLAGGGEQYF. CDR3 DNA sequence: TGTGCCAGCAGCGCGGGACTAGCGGGAGGTGGCGAGCAGTACTTC.

The sample holds one count of this clone. The chain is built from TRBV18 and TRBJ2-2, with D maybe TRBD2 (6 bases). Germline values: CDR1 KGHSH, CDR2 LQKENI. The CDR3 is made up of 16 amino acids. Between the trimmed V and J ends, which lost 1 base and 0 bases, there was a span of 9 bases. In nucleotides, the CDR3 is TGTGCCAGCTCACCACAGGGAGGTTCGAACACCGGGGAGCTGTTTTTT. Amino acids: CASSPQGGSNTGELFF.

The genes are TRBV6-5 and TRBJ2-5; D might be TRBD1 (5 bases). V was cut by 2 bases and J by 4 bases, with 11 bases left in between. The CDR3 is made up of 14 amino acids. CDR1 and CDR2 from the germline V gene are MNHEY and SVGAGI. CDR3 bases: TGTGCCAGCAGTTACACCAGCAGGGTAGAGACCCAGTACTTC. Amino acid sequence: CASSYTSRVETQYF.

The gene calls are TRBV5-1 and TRBJ1-6; TRBD1 agrees at 7 bases. With 5 bases clipped from V and 0 bases from J, the junction kept 8 bases outside the gene matches. CDR1 and CDR2 (germline): SGHRS, YFSETQ. The CDR3 spans 17 residues. CDR3 region: CASSPRDRASYNSPLHF. The CDR3 coding sequence is TGCGCCAGCAGTCCCCGGGACAGAGCCTCCTATAATTCACCCCTCCACTTT. The variable domain in full, completed from reference TRBV5-1 and TRBJ1-6, reads KAGVTQTPRYLIKTRGQQVTLSCSPISGHRSVSWYQQTPGQGLQFLFEYFSETQRNKGNFPGRFSGRQFSNSRSEMNVSTLELGDSALYLCASSPRDRASYNSPLHFGNGTRLTVT.

This chain connects TRBV7-2 to TRBJ2-7, with 7 bases identical to TRBD2. In germline, CDR1 is SGHTA, CDR2 FQGNSA. The CDR3 spans 14 residues. V was clipped by 5 bases and J by 4 bases; unmatched bases: 8. The CDR3 region is CASSLGGSGYEQYF. The CDR3 DNA reads TGTGCCAGCAGCCTGGGCGGGAGTGGTTACGAGCAGTACTTC.

The chain employs TRBV30 and TRBJ2-7; 8 bases fit TRBD2. Trimming removed 7 bases from V and 3 bases from J; junction bases left unmatched: 8. The CDR3 is 13 amino acids. Germline CDR1 reads GTSNPN; CDR2 reads SVGIG (reference sequence). The CDR3 loop reads CALLAEGVYEQYF. Written as DNA, the CDR3 is TGTGCCTTACTAGCGGAGGGGGTCTACGAGCAGTACTTC.

The chain employs TRBV15 and TRBJ2-7, with 10 bases aligning to TRBD1. The CDR3 has 16 amino acids. V was pared by 1 base and J by 6 bases, with 9 bases of the junction left unmatched. CDR1 is LNHNV, CDR2 YYDKDF, per germline (reference sequence). CDR3 nucleotides: TGTGCCACCAGCAGAGGCAGGACAGGGGGTATCTCCGAGCAGTACTTC. It encodes CATSRGRTGGISEQYF.

V gene TRBV5-1 combines with J gene TRBJ2-1; no firm D call. Germline lookup yields CDR1 SGHRS and CDR2 YFSETQ. The CDR3 totals 12 residues. Trimming took off 0 bases at V and 11 bases at J, with 9 bases between the two ends. CDR3 residues: CASSLDFGQQFF. The CDR3 nucleotides read TGCGCCAGCAGCTTGGATTTCGGGCAGCAGTTCTTC.